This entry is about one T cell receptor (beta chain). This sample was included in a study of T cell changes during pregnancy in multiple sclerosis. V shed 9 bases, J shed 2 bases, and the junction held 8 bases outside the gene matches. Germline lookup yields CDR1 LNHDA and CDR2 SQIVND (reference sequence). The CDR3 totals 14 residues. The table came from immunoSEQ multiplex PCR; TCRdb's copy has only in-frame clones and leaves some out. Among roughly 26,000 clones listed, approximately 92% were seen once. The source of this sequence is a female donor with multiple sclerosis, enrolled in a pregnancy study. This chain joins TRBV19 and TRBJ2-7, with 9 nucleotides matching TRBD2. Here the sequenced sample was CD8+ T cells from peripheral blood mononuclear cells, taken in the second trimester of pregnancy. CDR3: CASSFSGSTYEQYF. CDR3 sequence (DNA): TGTGCCAGCTCCTTTAGCGGGAGTACCTACGAGCAGTACTTC.